The rows below give T cell receptor beta chains drawn from one sample of a study of blood T cell repertoires in COVID-19. Assay used: immunoSEQ multiplex PCR; TCRdb lists only in-frame clones, some missing. The sample has about 110,000 clones; roughly 85% are singletons. The specimen was peripheral blood. These receptors were obtained from a woman aged 60-70 years with acute or convalescent COVID-19. CDR3s include the opening cysteine and the closing phenylalanine or tryptophan. A D gene is named only where the DNA matches it firmly. Clone size is given for some rows only: seen once, a few or many times, or a class if the clone is expanded.

CDR3	DNA	size	V	J	D
CASSQDWLSRGEAFF	TGTGCCAGCAGCCAAGATTGGCTCTCGCGGGGCGAAGCTTTCTTT	NA	TRBV3-1/TRBV3-2	TRBJ1-1	NA
CASNGNSGNTIYF	TGTGCCAGCAACGGGAACTCTGGAAACACCATATATTTT	NA	TRBV2	TRBJ1-3	NA
CASSFLLSGGPRNEQFF	TGTGCCAGCAGTTTCCTTTTGAGCGGGGGCCCAAGGAATGAGCAGTTCTTC	NA	TRBV27	TRBJ2-1	TRBD2
CASSPATGAWVAFF	TGCGCCAGCAGCCCCGCCACAGGGGCCTGGGTGGCTTTCTTT	once	TRBV5-1	TRBJ1-1	TRBD1
CASSLQRGGENEQFF	TGTGCCAGCAGCCTCCAGCGGGGGGGCGAGAATGAGCAGTTCTTC	NA	TRBV5-4	TRBJ2-1	TRBD2
CATLETGSRAEAFF	TGTGCCACCCTAGAGACAGGGTCGCGCGCTGAAGCTTTCTTT	NA	TRBV28	TRBJ1-1	TRBD1
CASSSWEEETQYF	TGTGCCAGCAGCTCTTGGGAGGAAGAGACCCAGTACTTC	NA	TRBV11-2	TRBJ2-5	NA
CASSQDVGTVNEKLFF	TGTGCCAGCAGCCAAGATGTCGGGACAGTGAATGAAAAACTGTTTTTT	NA	TRBV3-1/TRBV3-2	TRBJ1-4	TRBD1
CASSPGGQETQYF	TGTGCCAGCAGTCCTGGTGGGCAGGAGACCCAGTACTTC	NA	TRBV28	TRBJ2-5	NA
CASSYSDRAGNTIYF	TGTGCCAGCAGTTACTCCGACAGGGCGGGAAACACCATATATTTT	NA	TRBV6-5	TRBJ1-3	TRBD1
CASSPSGQQETQYF	TGCGCCAGCAGCCCGTCGGGACAGCAAGAGACCCAGTACTTC	NA	TRBV5-1	TRBJ2-5	TRBD1
CASSSRTVTEAFF	TGTGCCAGCAGTTCACGGACTGTCACTGAAGCTTTCTTT	NA	TRBV7-9	TRBJ1-1	NA
CASSASGRNYEQYF	TGTGCCAGCAGCGCTAGCGGGAGGAACTACGAGCAGTACTTC	NA	TRBV7-9	TRBJ2-7	TRBD2
CASRMTGGKGYTF	TGTGCCAGCAGAATGACAGGGGGAAAGGGCTACACCTTC	NA	TRBV14	TRBJ1-2	TRBD1
CASRVSGGEHNEQFF	TGTGCCAGCAGGGTGTCAGGGGGCGAGCACAATGAGCAGTTCTTC	NA	TRBV9	TRBJ2-1	TRBD1
CAISSGSSYEQYF	TGTGCCATCAGCAGCGGGAGCTCCTACGAGCAGTACTTC	NA	TRBV10-3	TRBJ2-7	TRBD2
CASSALSAEYTEAFF	TGCGCCAGCAGTGCTCTCTCCGCGGAGTACACTGAAGCTTTCTTT	NA	TRBV10-2	TRBJ1-1	NA
CASSLAGVSNQPQHF	TGCGCCAGCAGCTTGGCCGGGGTTAGCAATCAGCCCCAGCATTTT	NA	TRBV5-1	TRBJ1-5	NA
CASSLTGGQSGEQYF	TGTGCCAGCAGCTTAACGGGGGGACAGTCTGGTGAGCAGTACTTC	once	TRBV7-3	TRBJ2-7	NA
CASSSSSGTYEQYF	TGTGCCAGCAGCTCTTCTAGCGGGACATACGAGCAGTACTTC	NA	TRBV7-2	TRBJ2-7	TRBD2
CASSLGPPRPAAGANVLTF	TGTGCCAGCAGCTTAGGCCCTCCAAGGCCTGCGGCGGGGGCCAACGTCCTGACTTTC	NA	TRBV7-3	TRBJ2-6	NA
CASSPPRDSNTGELFF	TGCGCCAGCAGCCCCCCGCGGGACAGTAACACCGGGGAGCTGTTTTTT	NA	TRBV5-1	TRBJ2-2	NA
CASSLGGFSNYGYTF	TGTGCCAGCAGCTTGGGAGGGTTTAGTAACTATGGCTACACCTTC	NA	TRBV5-4	TRBJ1-2	NA
CASSQQGVREAFF	TGTGCCAGCAGCCAACAGGGGGTTCGGGAAGCTTTCTTT	NA	TRBV6-5	TRBJ1-1	TRBD1
CASSFQGVTEAFF	TGCGCCAGCAGCTTTCAGGGTGTCACTGAAGCTTTCTTT	once	TRBV5-1	TRBJ1-1	NA
CASQDSSYNEQFF	TGCGCCAGCCAGGACAGCTCCTACAATGAGCAGTTCTTC	NA	TRBV5-1	TRBJ2-1	NA
CASSLDGRANSPLHF	TGCGCCAGCAGCTTGGATGGCAGGGCGAATTCACCCCTCCACTTT	NA	TRBV5-1	TRBJ1-6	NA
CASSLEPGQGAYEQYF	TGCGCCAGCAGCTTGGAACCGGGACAGGGAGCGTACGAGCAGTACTTC	NA	TRBV5-1	TRBJ2-7	TRBD1
CASSRNREHTEAFF	TGTGCCAGCAGCCGCAACAGGGAGCACACTGAAGCTTTCTTT	NA	TRBV7-2	TRBJ1-1	NA
CASSRASGEGGYTF	TGTGCCAGCAGCAGAGCCTCAGGGGAGGGTGGCTACACCTTC	NA	TRBV7-9	TRBJ1-2	NA
CASSHVRTGLFF	TGTGCCAGCAGTCACGTCCGCACGGGACTGTTTTTT	NA	TRBV12-3/TRBV12-4	TRBJ1-4	NA
CASSWTGETEAFF	TGTGCCAGCAGCTGGACAGGGGAAACTGAAGCTTTCTTT	once	TRBV27	TRBJ1-1	TRBD1
CASSSSYEQYF	TGTGCCAGTAGCAGCTCCTACGAGCAGTACTTC	NA	TRBV19	TRBJ2-7	NA
CASSQQPRGAYEQYF	TGCGCCAGCAGCCAACAACCTCGGGGGGCCTACGAGCAGTACTTC	NA	TRBV5-1	TRBJ2-7	TRBD2
CASSLDTNYEQYF	TGTGCCAGCAGCCTCGACACAAACTACGAGCAGTACTTC	NA	TRBV12-3/TRBV12-4	TRBJ2-7	NA
CASSPYRGRTVGGSDEQFF	TGTGCCAGCAGCCCCTACCGGGGTCGTACAGTCGGCGGGAGCGATGAGCAGTTCTTC	NA	TRBV5-8	TRBJ2-1	TRBD2
CASSLGGRSAGETQYF	TGTGCCAGCAGCTTGGGTGGGCGGTCGGCGGGAGAGACCCAGTACTTC	few	TRBV5-4	TRBJ2-5	NA
CASDSGSAYNEQFF	TGCGCCAGCGACAGCGGGAGCGCCTACAATGAGCAGTTCTTC	once	TRBV5-1	TRBJ2-1	TRBD2
CASSYQRQGLDGYTF	TGTGCCAGCAGTTACCAGAGGCAGGGGTTAGATGGCTACACCTTC	NA	TRBV6-5	TRBJ1-2	NA
CASSLSGEQYF	TGTGCCAGCAGTTTAAGCGGCGAGCAGTACTTC	NA	TRBV28	TRBJ2-7	NA
CASKGGNQPQHF	TGTGCCAGCAAGGGGGGCAATCAGCCCCAGCATTTT	NA	TRBV28	TRBJ1-5	NA
CASSFPGIVQPQHF	TGTGCCAGCAGTTTCCCCGGGATAGTCCAGCCCCAGCATTTT	NA	TRBV28	TRBJ1-5	NA
CATSRDTGLETQYF	TGTGCCACCAGCAGAGATACAGGGTTGGAGACCCAGTACTTC	NA	TRBV15	TRBJ2-5	NA
CASSYSRPPYEQYF	TGTGCCAGCAGTTACTCGAGGCCCCCATACGAGCAGTACTTC	NA	TRBV6-2/TRBV6-3	TRBJ2-7	NA
CASSFQGDSAYGYTF	TGCGCCAGCAGCTTCCAAGGAGACAGCGCGTATGGCTACACCTTC	NA	TRBV5-1	TRBJ1-2	NA
CASSSNGGSIEKLFF	TGTGCCAGCAGTTCGAATGGGGGGTCAATTGAAAAACTGTTTTTT	NA	TRBV2	TRBJ1-4	NA
CASSPWGSGQENEQFF	TGTGCCAGCAGCCCCTGGGGGAGCGGGCAAGAGAATGAGCAGTTCTTC	once	TRBV7-9	TRBJ2-1	NA
CGTRLSGQKDGYTF	TGTGGCACCAGGCTTTCAGGGCAGAAAGATGGCTACACCTTC	NA	TRBV27	TRBJ1-2	NA
CASTRQGSTEAFF	TGTGCCAGCACCCGACAGGGTTCCACTGAAGCTTTCTTT	NA	TRBV6-5	TRBJ1-1	TRBD1
CASSLDQAAEQYF	TGTGCCAGCAGCTTAGACCAGGCAGCCGAGCAGTACTTC	NA	TRBV11-3	TRBJ2-7	NA
CASSPRGQRDTQYF	TGTGCCAGCAGCCCCAGGGGGCAGAGAGATACGCAGTATTTT	NA	TRBV5-5	TRBJ2-3	TRBD1
CASSQGGRVDTQYF	TGTGCCAGCAGCCAAGGGGGGAGGGTAGATACGCAGTATTTT	NA	TRBV3-1/TRBV3-2	TRBJ2-3	TRBD2
CASAQTTDTQYF	TGTGCCAGCGCACAGACCACAGATACGCAGTATTTT	NA	TRBV6-5	TRBJ2-3	NA
CASSQVGDRDHGELFF	TGTGCCAGCAGCCAAGTCGGGGACAGGGATCACGGGGAGCTGTTTTTT	NA	TRBV3-1/TRBV3-2	TRBJ2-2	TRBD1
CAWSSADNQPQHF	TGTGCCTGGAGTTCAGCGGACAATCAGCCCCAGCATTTT	NA	TRBV30	TRBJ1-5	NA
CASSQGDRRTDTQYF	TGTGCCAGCAGCCAAGGGGACAGGAGGACAGATACGCAGTATTTT	NA	TRBV14	TRBJ2-3	TRBD1
CASSRGSSPEQFF	TGTGCCAGCTCACGCGGGAGTAGCCCTGAGCAGTTCTTC	NA	TRBV18	TRBJ2-1	TRBD2